The 17 T cell receptor beta chains given below trace back to one sample, sequenced in a study of tissue T cells after allogeneic stem cell transplantation. Stated time point: mouse harvest day 7 after allogeneic transplant. Each mouse received 10^7 T-cell-depleted marrow cells plus 10^6 splenic CD5+ T cells by tail vein. Sequencing was performed with immunoSEQ multiplex PCR; in TCRdb, only in-frame clones are kept and a portion is missing. Among 2,500 to 3,500 clones listed, under 60% were seen once. The sample comprised gut tissue. The source is a female BALB/c mouse given C57BL/6 T cells with graft-versus-host disease after an allogeneic hematopoietic cell transplant.

Points on this clone: The gene symbols are mouse symbols. The CDR3 end lies 1 residue beyond the end of the read and is filled in from the germline J gene. The genes are TRBV1 and TRBJ1-6; D remains ambiguous. TRBJ1-6 is an ORF for which the function is uncertain. Germline V lookup: CDR1 NSQYPW, CDR2 LRSPGD (reference sequence). CDR3 length: 10 amino acids. V was cut by 6 bases and J by 9 bases, with 3 bases left in between. CDR3 amino acids: CTCSGSPLYF. The CDR3 bases that were read are TGCACCTGCAGCGGTTCGCCCCTCTAC.

A word on this clone: Any gene name here is a mouse gene name. The read falls 1 residue short of the CDR3 end, and the missing part is taken from the germline J gene. The chain links TRBV23 to TRBJ1-3; TRBD1 is the table's D call, not checked against the DNA. Germline-derived CDR1 and CDR2 are KGHTA and FQNQQP. The CDR3 spans 14 residues. The sequenced CDR3 bases are TGCTCCAGCAGTCGGACAGGGAGTGGAAATACGCTCTAT. Translation gives CSSSRTGSGNTLY. The entire CDR3 protein reads CSSSRTGSGNTLYF.

Worth noting for this clone: Gene names and germline refer to mouse. The read comes to an end 1 residue before the CDR3 does, leaving the germline J gene to fill in the end. The chain has TRBV26 and TRBJ2-4; D remains ambiguous. Germline CDR1 and CDR2: KGHPV and FQNQEV (reference sequence). V dropped 2 bases and J dropped 4 bases, with 7 bases sitting between them. The CDR3 consists of 13 residues. The DNA read from the CDR3 is TGTGCCAGCAGTCTGGTCCAGAAAAACACCTTGTAC. Protein product: CASSLVQKNTLY. The full CDR3 protein reads CASSLVQKNTLYF.

On this clone: Mouse names are used for the genes. The read ends 1 residue shy of where the CDR3 ends; the end is completed using the germline J gene. The chain couples TRBV26 to TRBJ1-4; a possible D gene is TRBD1 (6 bases). This CDR3 contains 14 residues. Between the trimmed V and J ends, which lost 8 bases and 0 bases, there was a span of 10 bases. CDR1 is KGHPV, CDR2 FQNQEV, per germline (reference sequence). The CDR3 sequence is CASRTGFSNERLFF. CDR3 bases read: TGTGCCAGCCGCACAGGGTTTTCCAACGAAAGATTATTT.

This clone was counted between two and nine times. The genes and germline here are from mouse. The CDR3 goes on 1 residue after the read ends, and that part is filled in from the germline J gene. The chain is built from TRBV2 and TRBJ2-7; TRBD2 agrees at 7 bases. Per the germline V gene, CDR1 is LGHNA and CDR2 is YSYQKL. The CDR3 spans 13 residues. The trim removed 2 bases at V and 5 bases at J, leaving 3 bases unmatched. CDR3 amino acids: CASSQWGVDEQYF. The DNA read from the CDR3 is TGTGCCAGCAGCCAATGGGGGGTGGATGAACAGTAC.

On this clone itself: Genes and germline come from the mouse. The read ends 1 residue early relative to the CDR3; the germline J gene fills the gap. The rearrangement uses TRBV23 and TRBJ1-1. The CDR3 sequence is 13 residues long. From germline, CDR1 is KGHTA and CDR2 FQNQQP. Partial CDR3 DNA: TGCTCCAGCAGTCAAATCGACCTCACAGAAGTCTTC. This sequence encodes CSSSQIDLTEVF. The CDR3 as a whole reads CSSSQIDLTEVFF.

This clone was observed a few times. Gene names and germline match the mouse. The read gets to within 1 residue of the CDR3 end, and the germline J gene fills in the rest. The chain recombines TRBV12-1 with TRBJ2-4; 8 bases match TRBD2. This CDR3 contains 16 residues. The V segment lost 0 bases and the J segment 0 bases; nucleotides outside the gene matches: 4. Germline CDR1 and CDR2: SGHSN and HYEKVE. The DNA read from the CDR3 is TGTGCCAGCTCTCTCGGCTGGGGGGTTAGTCAAAACACCTTGTAC. Translation gives CASSLGWGVSQNTLY. The CDR3 in full is CASSLGWGVSQNTLYF.

Comment on this clone: Gene and germline names: mouse. The CDR3 loop reads CASSQGNTEVFF. The CDR3 DNA, read in part, is TGTGCCAGCAGTCAAGGAAACACAGAAGTCTTC. V usage is TRBV26 and J usage is TRBJ1-1; D remains unclear. The read halts 1 residue ahead of the CDR3 end, with the missing end drawn from the germline J gene. This CDR3 is 12 amino acids long. The V end lost 4 bases, the J end lost 1 base, and 4 bases lay between the germline ends. Germline V lookup: CDR1 KGHPV, CDR2 FQNQEV (reference sequence).

This clone has just a few counts. Gene names and germline refer to mouse. CDR3 residues: CASSFWGNQDTQYF. CDR3 bases read: TGTGCAAGCAGCTTCTGGGGGAACCAAGACACCCAGTAC. The V gene is TRBV16, the J gene TRBJ2-5, with 7 bases aligning to TRBD2. The observed sequence ends 1 residue before the CDR3 terminus, with the missing tail filled in from the germline J gene. The V and J ends lost 3 bases and 0 bases, in that order; junction bases with no gene match: 0. Germline V CDR1 and CDR2: SGHSA, FRNQAP. The CDR3 covers 14 residues.

With respect to this clone: Each gene name is a mouse one. CDR3 residues: CASSPGHLSGNTLYF. The part of the CDR3 DNA that was read is TGTGCCAGCAGCCCCGGACACCTTTCTGGAAATACGCTCTAT. This rearrangement joins TRBV26 to TRBJ1-3; weak D call: TRBD1 (5 bases). The CDR3 extends 1 residue past the end of the read, so its final part is completed from the germline J gene. V was clipped by 6 bases and J by 0 bases, with 12 bases between them. Germline CDR1 and CDR2: KGHPV and FQNQEV (reference sequence). The CDR3 extends over 15 amino acids. Using reference TRBV26 and TRBJ1-3 for the parts outside the CDR3, the full variable domain is NSKVIQTPRYLVKGQGQKAKMRCIPEKGHPVVFWYQQNKNNEFKFLINFQNQEVLQQIDMTEKRFSAECPSNSPCSLEIQSSEAGDSALYLCASSPGHLSGNTLYFGEGSRLIVV.

Note on this clone: Genes and germline come from the mouse. With the read ending 1 residue before the CDR3 end, the germline J gene is used to fill in that end. The chain uses TRBV12-2 and TRBJ2-3; TRBD2 might be the D (6 bases). The V end was cut by 2 bases, the J end by 3 bases, with 11 bases between. This CDR3 is 14 amino acids long. In germline, CDR1 is SGHLS, CDR2 HYDKME. The CDR3 sequence is CASSPSTGAETLYF. The sequenced CDR3 bases are TGTGCCAGCTCTCCCTCGACTGGCGCAGAAACGCTGTAT.

Concerning this clone: Germline and genes here are mouse. The read terminates 1 residue ahead of where the CDR3 ends, so the germline J gene completes it. The chain joins TRBV2 to TRBJ2-7, with D tentatively TRBD1 (5 bases). Trimming left V 0 bases short and J 4 bases short, with 10 bases between. The germline V gene encodes CDR1 LGHNA and CDR2 YSYQKL. The CDR3 is 14 residues long. The CDR3 bases that were read are TGTGCCAGCAGCCAAGATGGCAGGGATTATGAACAGTAC. It encodes CASSQDGRDYEQY. The full CDR3 reads CASSQDGRDYEQYF.

This clone was counted between two and nine times. Mouse germline and gene names are used. The CDR3 spells CASSQDSGGYAEQFF. The covered CDR3 bases are TGTGCCAGCAGCCAAGATTCTGGGGGCTATGCTGAGCAGTTC. This chain uses TRBV5 with TRBJ2-1; 7 bases agree with TRBD2. The read is 1 residue too short to cover the CDR3 end, so that end is filled in from the germline J gene. The CDR3 contains 15 residues. Losses at the gene ends were 0 bases for V and 3 bases for J; bases not matched to a gene: 2. Germline CDR1 reads LGHNA; CDR2 reads YNLKQL (reference sequence).

About this clone itself: Gene names are the mouse ones. The sequence runs out 1 residue before the end of the CDR3; the remainder is reconstructed from the germline J gene. The chain combines TRBV1 with TRBJ2-2; 7 nucleotides align to TRBD1. This CDR3 has 15 residues. Germline CDR1 NSQYPW, CDR2 LRSPGD (reference sequence). V trimming: 3 bases; J trimming: 0 bases; junction bases outside the gene matches: 1. The covered CDR3 bases are TGCACCTGCAGTGCGGGACAGTCAAACACCGGGCAGCTCTAC. Translated, it gives CTCSAGQSNTGQLY. The full CDR3 protein is CTCSAGQSNTGQLYF.

Details on this clone: Gene names and germline refer to mouse. The missing CDR3 end, 1 residue past where the read stops, is filled in from the germline J gene. The chain joins TRBV24 to TRBJ2-1, with TRBD1 identical over 10 bases. The CDR3 has 14 residues. The trim removed 4 bases at V and 6 bases at J, leaving 3 bases unmatched. Germline V gives CDR1 KGHTA, CDR2 FRNEEI. The CDR3 reads CASSPRDRGAEQFF. The DNA read from the CDR3 is TGTGCCAGCAGTCCTCGGGACAGGGGTGCTGAGCAGTTC.

A remark on this clone: Any gene name here is a mouse gene name. The read finishes 1 residue shy of the CDR3 end, and the germline J gene is used to complete it. The rearrangement uses TRBV13-2 and TRBJ2-3; D gene unclear. The CDR3 extends over 15 amino acids. Germline-derived CDR1 and CDR2 are NNHNN and SYGAGS (reference sequence). The ends were cut back, 0 bases at V and 0 bases at J, with 8 bases in the middle. Partial CDR3 DNA: TGTGCCAGCGGTGATGCCCAGACTAGTGCAGAAACGCTGTAT. Translating gives CASGDAQTSAETLY. In full, the CDR3 reads CASGDAQTSAETLYF.

Of note for this clone: Gene names and germline refer to mouse. Read data end 1 residue before the CDR3 end; the end is taken from the germline J gene. The chain carries TRBV4 and TRBJ2-5, with D unresolved. There are 12 residues in the CDR3. V was shortened by 5 bases and J by 5 bases, with 8 bases between the two germline ends. Germline V lookup: CDR1 LGHDT, CDR2 YNNKQL (reference sequence). This CDR3 reads CASSPLTDTQYF. CDR3 DNA (partial): TGTGCCAGCAGCCCACTGACAGACACCCAGTAC.